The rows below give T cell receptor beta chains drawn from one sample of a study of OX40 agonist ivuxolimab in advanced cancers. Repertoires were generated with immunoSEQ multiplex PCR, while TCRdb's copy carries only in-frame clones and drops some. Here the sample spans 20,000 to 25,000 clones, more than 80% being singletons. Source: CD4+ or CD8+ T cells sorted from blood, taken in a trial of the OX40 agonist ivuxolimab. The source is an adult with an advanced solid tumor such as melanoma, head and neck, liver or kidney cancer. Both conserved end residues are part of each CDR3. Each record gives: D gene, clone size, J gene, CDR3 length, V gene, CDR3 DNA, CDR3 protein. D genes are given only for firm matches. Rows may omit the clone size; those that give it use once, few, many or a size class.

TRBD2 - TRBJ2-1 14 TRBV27 TGTGCCAGCAGTGAGCTAGCGGAGTTCAATGAGCAGTTCTTC CASSELAEFNEQFF
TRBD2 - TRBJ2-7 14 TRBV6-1 TGTGCCAGCAGTGAGGGAGCGGGGCCATACGAGCAGTACTTC CASSEGAGPYEQYF
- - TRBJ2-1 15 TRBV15 TGTGCCACGTACCACACCCCCGTCTCCTACAATGAGCAGTTCTTC CATYHTPVSYNEQFF
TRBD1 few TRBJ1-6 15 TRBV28 TGTGCCAGCACCCCTAGGGGACAGGGCCATTCACCCCTCCACTTT CASTPRGQGHSPLHF
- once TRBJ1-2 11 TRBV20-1 TGCAGTGCAATCCTTAACTATGGCTACACCTTC CSAILNYGYTF
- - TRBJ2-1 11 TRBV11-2 TGTGCCAGCAGCTTCAGCCATGAGCAGTTCTTC CASSFSHEQFF
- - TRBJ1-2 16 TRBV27 TGTGCCAGCAGTCCCCTCTCGGACGGCACTAACTATGGCTACACCTTC CASSPLSDGTNYGYTF
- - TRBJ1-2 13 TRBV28 TGTGCCAGCAGTTTAAGGTCAAACTATGGCTACACCTTC CASSLRSNYGYTF
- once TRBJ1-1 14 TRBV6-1 TGTGCCAGCAGTGAAGAGCGGGGGCTCAGTGAAGCTTTCTTT CASSEERGLSEAFF
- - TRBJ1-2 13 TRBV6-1 TGTGCCAGCAGTGGACAGGTGATACATGGCTACACCTTC CASSGQVIHGYTF
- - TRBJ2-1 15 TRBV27 TGTGCCAGCAGCCCCACAGGTCCTTCCTACAATGAGCAGTTCTTC CASSPTGPSYNEQFF
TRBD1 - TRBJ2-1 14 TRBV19 TGTGCCAGTAGTATCCAGGGGGCAGACAATGAGCAGTTCTTC CASSIQGADNEQFF
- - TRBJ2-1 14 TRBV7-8 TGTGCCAGCAGCGGGCGGAGGACCTACAATGAGCAGTTCTTC CASSGRRTYNEQFF
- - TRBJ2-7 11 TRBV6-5 TGTGCCACAGAGGCAGACTACGAGCAGTACTTC CATEADYEQYF
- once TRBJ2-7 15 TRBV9 TGTGCCAGCAGCGCCTCCGGGGCTTCGAGGAACGAGCAGTACTTC CASSASGASRNEQYF
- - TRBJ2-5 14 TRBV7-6 TGTGCCAGCAGCGCCTCTAGATCCCAAGAGACCCAGTACTTC CASSASRSQETQYF
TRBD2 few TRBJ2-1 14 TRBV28 TGTGCCAGCACCGGGACTAGCGTGATCAATGAGCAGTTCTTC CASTGTSVINEQFF
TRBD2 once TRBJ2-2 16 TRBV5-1 TGCGCCAGCAGCTTTTACAGCGGGGGGAACACCGGGGAGCTGTTTTTT CASSFYSGGNTGELFF
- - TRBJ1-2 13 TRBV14 TGTGCCAGCAGCCCCGGGGGCTTCGGGGGCTACACCTTC CASSPGGFGGYTF
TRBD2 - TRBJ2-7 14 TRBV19 TGTGCCAGTAGTTTGTGGGCTAGCGGCTACGAGCAGTACTTC CASSLWASGYEQYF
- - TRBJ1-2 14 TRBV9 TGTGCCAGCAGCGATACACAGGGTAACTATGGCTACACCTTC CASSDTQGNYGYTF
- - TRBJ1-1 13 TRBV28 TGTGCCACCAAAACCCCCTCAAGGGCCGCGGGGGTCTTT CATKTPSRAAGVF
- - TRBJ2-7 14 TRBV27 TGTGCCAGCAGTTTATGGAGGGAAGCGAGCGAGCAGTACTTC CASSLWREASEQYF
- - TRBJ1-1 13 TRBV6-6 TGTGCCAGCAGTTATAGGTACAACACTGAAGCTTTCTTT CASSYRYNTEAFF
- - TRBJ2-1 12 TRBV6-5 TGTGCCAGCAGTTCCCCCGGCAATGAGCAGTTCTTC CASSSPGNEQFF
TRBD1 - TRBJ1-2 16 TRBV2 TGTGCCAGCTCAGAAGCCGGGACAGCTTCTAACTATGGCTACACCTTC CASSEAGTASNYGYTF
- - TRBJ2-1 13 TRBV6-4 TGTGCCAGCCGGGACCCATCCTACAATGAGCAGTTCTTC CASRDPSYNEQFF
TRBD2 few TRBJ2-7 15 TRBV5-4 TGTGCCAGCAGCTCGGAGCGGGAGGATCTCTACGAGCAGTACTTC CASSSEREDLYEQYF
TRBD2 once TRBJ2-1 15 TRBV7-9 TGTGCCAGCAGCTTACAGCGGGGTGGTTACAATGAGCAGTTCTTC CASSLQRGGYNEQFF
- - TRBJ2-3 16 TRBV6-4 TGTGCCAGCAGTGACTCGAGAGCTGGAAGCACAGATACGCAGTATTTT CASSDSRAGSTDTQYF
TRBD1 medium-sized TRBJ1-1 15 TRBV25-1 TGTGCCAGCAGTGAATGGGACAGGATGAACACTGAAGCTTTCTTT CASSEWDRMNTEAFF
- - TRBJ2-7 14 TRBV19 TGTGCCAGTAGTATAGCCCCGACAGGACGAGAGCAGTACTTC CASSIAPTGREQYF
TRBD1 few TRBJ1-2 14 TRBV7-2 TGTGCCAGCAGTCCGCCGGGACAGACCTATGGCTACACCTTC CASSPPGQTYGYTF
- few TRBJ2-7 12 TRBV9 TGTGCCAGCAGCCCTGACAGCTACGAGCAGTACTTC CASSPDSYEQYF
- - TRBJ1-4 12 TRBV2 TGTGCCAGCATGAGGACATCCGAAAAACTGTTTTTT CASMRTSEKLFF